The TCR beta chain described here comes from a study of beta chain features in type 1 diabetes. Study-level background: No patient-donor differences in age, gender, total cells or subset yield.

As every portion of the isolated RNA was reverse transcribed, the sequencing read expressed TCRB transcripts. Clones were read by immunoSEQ multiplex PCR, and TCRdb kept only the in-frame ones, dropping some. The sample shows some 70,000 clones, just under 50% of them seen only once. Overall study findings and caveats: When Type 1 diabetes patients were examined, their TCRB CDR3s proved moderately but significantly shorter in all four CD4+ subsets. Patients with type 1 diabetes showed fewer VDJ junction insertions and more deletions.

The CDR3 length is 12 residues. V lost 2 bases and J 4 bases, leaving 6 bases between the germline ends. Germline V CDR1 and CDR2: WSHSY, SAAADI. Details on this clone: Its specificity is unknown.

Sorting that relied on CD45RO/CCR7/CD25/CD127/CD95/CD27 yielded CD4+ naive, central memory, regulatory and stem cell-like memory cells. This sequence was found in a man aged 25 to 40 with type 1 diabetes. Sequencing used central memory CD4+ T cells from blood. V and J are TRBV10-2 and TRBJ2-7; D perhaps matches TRBD2 (5 bases). The DNA for the CDR3 is TGCGCCAGCAGTGAGGAGCGGTACGAGCAGTACTTC. Translated: CASSEERYEQYF.